The 4 T cell receptor beta chains below were found in one sample sequenced in a study of tumor-infiltrating lymphocytes in primary liver carcinoma. In addition to blood RNA drawn from unsorted whole blood, germline DNA was extracted. Starting material of 500 to 600 ng total RNA yielded TCR beta cDNA via a constant-region primer. Three nested multiplex PCR rounds, a slightly modified ARM-PCR method, built the TCR beta libraries. Amplification in the first two PCR rounds was performed using TRBV1-TRBV30 forward primers and a C-beta reverse primer for roughly 9 cycles each. TCRdb re-derived calls from the multiplex PCR reads in MiXCR, one entry per CDR3 protein. This sample carries approximately 310,000 distinct CDR3 sequences, roughly 60% of them seen once, and the ten largest clones take around 9.5%. The sequencing input was peripheral blood. The origin of the receptors is a man in his forties with primary liver carcinoma and hepatitis B virus infection.

Concerning this clonotype itself: This sequence may be a read error, since a much larger clone differs from it by one base. The rearrangement links TRBV6-2 or TRBV6-3 to TRBJ1-3; no firm D call. The germline V and J ends were trimmed by 2 bases and 3 bases, with 14 bases remaining between them. The length of the CDR3 is 16 residues. Germline loops: CDR1 MNHEY, CDR2 SVGEGT. CDR3 in amino acids: CASSYGTAYYGNTIYF. CDR3 bases: TGTGCCAGCAGTTACGGAACAGCATACTATGGAAACACCATATATTTT.

This clonotype was detected ten times or more. The rearrangement uses TRBV6-2 or TRBV6-3 and TRBJ2-5, with 7 bases fitting TRBD1. The trim removed 6 bases at V and 5 bases at J, leaving 12 bases unmatched. This CDR3 is built from 15 residues. Germline assignment: CDR1 MNHEY and CDR2 SVGEGT. The CDR3 is CASRPTTGKSETQYF. The CDR3 bases are TGTGCCAGCAGACCCACGACAGGGAAGTCCGAGACCCAGTACTTC.

Concerning this clonotype itself: This may be a read error, as it is one base from a much larger clone. The gene calls are TRBV6-2 or TRBV6-3 and TRBJ2-1, with a possible D match to TRBD2 (7 bases). CDR3 size: 15 residues. V shed 6 bases and J shed 3 bases, with 15 bases lying between them. Looked up from germline, CDR1 is MNHEY and CDR2 is SVGEGT. The CDR3 DNA follows: TGTGCCAGCAGCTCAGGGAGGGGGAGCTACAATGAGCAGTTCTTC. Protein product: CASSSGRGSYNEQFF.

This clonotype has ten or more counts. V gene TRBV4-3 combines with J gene TRBJ2-1, with no clear D. From germline, CDR1 is LGHNA and CDR2 YSLEER. The CDR3 loop spans 15 amino acids. The V gene lost 0 bases and the J gene lost 4 bases, with 10 bases spanning the gap. CDR3 nucleotides: TGCGCCAGCAGCCAAGATCTCGCGGTGTACAATGAGCAGTTCTTC. It specifies CASSQDLAVYNEQFF.